This record looks at one T cell receptor (beta chain) sequence and its context. Per the original data handling: Amplified reference gene primers provided the basis for estimating nucleated cell counts. Here immunoSEQ multiplex PCR was the method, and the copy in TCRdb shows in-frame clones only, minus some. V and J calls and clone size follow that table, whereas D and trimming were derived from the DNA. The sample contains 240,000 or so clones, around four fifths of which appear only once. The data are from a study of blood T cell repertoires in COVID-19. Study-level information: Acute and convalescent COVID-19 specimens originated in the United States, Italy and Spain. In each case, the material was cDNA or gDNA derived from T cells, B-cell-depleted T cells, or PBMCs.

V lost 0 bases, J lost 2 bases, and 3 bases stayed unmatched. Germline CDR1 and CDR2: MNHEY and SVGEGT. The CDR3 is made up of 16 amino acids. The receptor was isolated from a woman aged 80 or older with acute or convalescent COVID-19. The J gene is TRBJ1-5, the V gene TRBV6-2 or TRBV6-3; 8 nucleotides agree with TRBD1. What was sequenced was peripheral blood. This chain's CDR3 is CASSYSRGQGNQPQHF. As DNA, the CDR3 is TGTGCCAGCAGTTACTCGAGGGGACAGGGCAATCAGCCCCAGCATTTT.